This T cell receptor beta chain emerged from a study of T cell responses to AZD1222 COVID-19 vaccine. Study details: Second-dose intervals near 4 or 12 weeks were combined.

V was trimmed by 3 bases and J by 2 bases, leaving 12 bases between them. Germline lookup yields CDR1 SGHDT and CDR2 YYEEEE. The CDR3 runs 14 residues. Regarding the study as a whole: Spike was spanned by vaccine-associated CD4 TCRs, with dominance at 160-218 and 743-854. Among spike-specific TCRs, nearly half reportedly target unmutated variant regions.

On this clone itself: No antigen is known for it.

The data were produced by immunoSEQ multiplex PCR, yet TCRdb's version contains in-frame clones alone and is incomplete. The table shows just under 85,000 clones, with 85% to 90% occurring only once. The material was peripheral blood, obtained on day 0 of AZD1222 vaccination. The chain employs TRBV5-6 and TRBJ2-7, with D tentatively TRBD2 (5 bases). The sequence came from an adult in good health. The CDR3 loop is CASSSPGNTYEQYF. The DNA of the CDR3 is TGTGCCAGCAGCTCCCCCGGGAACACCTACGAGCAGTACTTC.